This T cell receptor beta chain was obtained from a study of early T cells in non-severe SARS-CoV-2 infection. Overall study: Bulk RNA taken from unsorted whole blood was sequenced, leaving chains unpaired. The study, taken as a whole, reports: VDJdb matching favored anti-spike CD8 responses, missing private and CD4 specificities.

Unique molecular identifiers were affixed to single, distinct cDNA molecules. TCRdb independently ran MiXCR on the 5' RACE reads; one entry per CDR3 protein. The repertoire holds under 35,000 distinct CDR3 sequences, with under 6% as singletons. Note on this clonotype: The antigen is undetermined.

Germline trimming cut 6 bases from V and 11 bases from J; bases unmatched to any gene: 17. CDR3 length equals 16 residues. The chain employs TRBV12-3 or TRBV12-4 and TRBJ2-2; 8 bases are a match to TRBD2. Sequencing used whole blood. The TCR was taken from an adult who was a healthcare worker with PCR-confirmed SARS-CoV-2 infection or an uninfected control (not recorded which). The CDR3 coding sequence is TGTGCCAGCAGGGAGCAGGACGGGGGGGCGCGGGCAGAGCTGTTTTTT. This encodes CASREQDGGARAELFF.